Sequencing of this TCR beta chain was carried out in a study of shared clonotypes between healthy human individuals. Germline V gene lookup returns CDR1 LGHNA and CDR2 YSLEER. The V end was cut by 0 bases, the J end by 5 bases, with 13 bases between. The CDR3 totals 15 residues. TCRdb's copy holds only in-frame clones and misses some; the assay was immunoSEQ multiplex PCR. Counted here are roughly 1.4 million clones, less than 99% occurring once; the ten biggest clones make up about 0.4%. Study-level findings and limits: Specimens sampled were limited to blood, with tissue repertoires likely differing.

In the case of this clone: Its target is unknown.

The sequence was obtained from a man aged 25-45 years in good health. The sample consisted of naive CD4+ T cells sorted from blood. Subset reported: CD45RA+ positively selected. The V and J genes are TRBV4-3 and TRBJ1-2; D possibly corresponds to TRBD1 (6 bases). The CDR3 loop reads CASSQDNRASYGYTF. CDR3 bases: TGCGCCAGCAGCCAAGATAACAGGGCTAGTTATGGCTACACCTTC.